This T cell receptor (beta chain) was profiled in a study of T cell responses to AZD1222 COVID-19 vaccine. Broader study findings: Dominant CD4 TCR responses targeted spike regions 160-218 and 743-854. Only a handful of AZD1222 recipients were seropositive at baseline. A mostly white British donor set with more females was recruited, and clonal diversity was possibly underestimated.

Profiling relied on immunoSEQ multiplex PCR, and the TCRdb table lists in-frame clones only, not all of them. The sample consists of roughly 150,000 clones, roughly 90% of them appearing once. CDR1 is SGDLS and CDR2 is YYNGEE in the germline V gene. This CDR3 is built from 14 residues. Trimming cost V 3 bases and J 1 base; bases outside gene matches: 2. Comment on this clone: Its antigen is currently unknown.

This sample comprised peripheral blood, obtained on day 0 of AZD1222 vaccination. J is TRBJ2-5 and V is TRBV9; 8 bases are a match to TRBD1. The origin of this receptor is an adult in good health. The CDR3 DNA is TGTGCCAGCAGCGGCGGGACAGGCCAAGAGACCCAGTACTTC. It is translated as CASSGGTGQETQYF.